This TCR beta chain was profiled in a study of OX40 agonist ivuxolimab in advanced cancers. Study-level findings and limits: Some nonresponders likewise displayed low normalized T-cell clonal expansion. Among T cells, CD8+ cells averaged more expanded clones than CD4+ cells. Doses of 0.1 to 3.0 mg/kg were accompanied by clonal expansion of CD4+ and CD8+ blood T cells by week 6.

Autoimmune disease history or systemic immunosuppression meant exclusion. The data were produced by immunoSEQ multiplex PCR, yet TCRdb's version contains in-frame clones alone and is incomplete. This sample has around 26,000 clones, with roughly 79% found just once. V shed 4 bases and J 5 bases; nucleotides not matched to a gene: 11. Germline assignment: CDR1 SEHNR and CDR2 FQNEAQ (reference sequence). The CDR3 contains 16 residues. Only a few counts were recorded for this clone. The antigen remains unidentified. This TCR was recovered from an adult with an advanced solid tumor such as melanoma, head and neck, liver or kidney cancer. V is TRBV7-9 and J is TRBJ2-1, with 7 nucleotides matching TRBD1. The sequencing used CD4+ or CD8+ T cells sorted from blood, collected in a trial of the OX40 agonist ivuxolimab. The CDR3 loop reads CASSSTGTARNNEQFF. The CDR3 region has the DNA TGTGCCAGCAGCTCGACCGGGACAGCGAGAAACAATGAGCAGTTCTTC.